This TCR beta chain emerged from a study of cytomegalovirus exposure and HLA in healthy donors. Researchers ran the PCR with 60 Vbeta and 13 Jbeta primers. TCRdb's table, derived via immunoSEQ multiplex PCR, lists solely in-frame clones and lacks some. The sample yields 150,000 to 200,000 clones, around 80% seen once. A word on this clone: The antigen is undetermined.

Losses at the gene ends were 5 bases for V and 3 bases for J; bases not matched to a gene: 5. The CDR3 extends over 15 amino acids. Germline V gene data show CDR1 as SGHDN and CDR2 as FVKESK. The study's findings and limits: In a later analysis, CMV-associated beta chains were mostly HLA-associated, it appeared. The authors later linked a missense DCLRE1C variant to TCR beta V- and J-gene trimming. Within an earlier analysis, most TCR beta V segments proved productive either about 90% or about 30% of the time. High sensitivity and specificity were reportedly achieved when the classifier diagnosed cytomegalovirus status.

This TCR was recovered from a girl aged 5-17 years in good health and CMV-seropositive. The V gene is TRBV14, the J gene TRBJ1-2; 11 nucleotides agree with TRBD1. The sequencing input was PBMCs. The DNA for the CDR3 is TGTGCCAGCAGCAGTGGACAGGGGGCCTACTATGGCTACACCTTC. It codes for CASSSGQGAYYGYTF.